This entry is about one TCR beta chain. Its antigen is still unknown. Base qualities are not at hand, and no much larger clone is one base apart. The sample is drawn from a study of pediatric ulcerative colitis (dated by TCRdb to the late 2010s). In the study overall: Of the ulcerative colitis patients, roughly seven had pancolitis and two had left-sided colitis, and histology in every patient was consistent with ulcerative colitis. About nine newly diagnosed, treatment-naive pediatric ulcerative colitis patients and a handful of non-IBD control children each provided paired blood and rectal samples. By Pediatric Ulcerative Colitis Activity Index, mild disease was classified in a couple of patients, moderate disease in several and acute severe colitis in three. The paper's findings and limits, for the study overall: A couple of rectal CDR3 clonotypes were found in every ulcerative colitis patient but in no control. Compared with controls, ulcerative colitis patients showed significantly higher autologous blood-rectal clonal overlap, a finding that suggests increased T cell trafficking to inflamed tissue. Because repertoires came from total lymphocyte DNA, patterns in rare subsets such as regulatory T cells may not be reflected. The healthy control group was small, with only a handful of individuals. Features of the rectal repertoire distinguished controls, mild-moderate colitis patients and acute severe colitis patients, and in acute severe colitis, rectal diversity was reduced because of clonal expansions. For technical reasons, the blood samples of a couple of patients yielded substantially fewer templates, so those samples were excluded from the blood-rectal overlap analysis.

The germline V gene (reference sequence) yields SEHNR for CDR1 and FQNEAQ for CDR2. From V the trimming removes 5 bases and from J it removes 3 bases, while the gene matches leave 5 bases of the junction unaccounted for. From cysteine to phenylalanine, the CDR3 is 16 amino acids long. CDR3 DNA is the only sequence kept; it has 48 bases, read in frame from the first base. Before the diagnostic colonoscopy, none of the ulcerative colitis patients had been given any immunosuppressive medication. Blood was sampled at the time of the colonoscopy. The Wizard kit (Promega) was used to extract genomic DNA from the blood and intestinal samples. Using the immunoSEQ TRB Survey service, rearranged CDR3 beta regions were amplified from genomic DNA with multiplex V and J primers. To keep sequencing depth the same across samples, survey-level depth of up to 500,000 reads per sample was applied. The libraries were purified and pooled, then sequenced using Illumina technology. For the original study's pipeline: Productive clonality, sample overlap, pairwise scatters, CDR3 beta length, V/D/J gene usage and productiveness were assessed with immunoSEQ online tools. Calculated diversity was the number of unique rearrangements divided by total templates times 100; Shannon and Simpson indices were also computed. Principal component analysis used the R prcomp function and ggbiplot package on Z-score normalized data. Blood-rectal clonal overlap within each subject was quantified with Morisita's index. TCRdb limited this immuneACCESS table to in-frame rearrangements with V and J called. A share of clones is missing; checked studies link under half to unresolved V genes, and the rest is unexplained. That table gives V, J and clone size, and the DNA gave D and trimming. The sample table shows 35,000 to 45,000 clones, and around 78% are seen once. Of the sample, around 23% is held by the ten largest clones.

The receptor was isolated from a girl aged 10 to 17 with moderate ulcerative colitis. Input material: blood. This sequence uses TRBV7-9 and TRBJ2-1, with TRBD2 identical over 12 junction bases. The DNA sequence is given as TGTGCCAGCAGCGAACGGACTAGCGGGGTCTACAATGAGCAGTTCTTC. It encodes CASSERTSGVYNEQFF.